This TCR beta chain was retrieved from a study of cytomegalovirus exposure and HLA in healthy donors. Study results and limitations: When analyzed later, the rates of TCR association showed variation by HLA locus, with DRB1 the most and HLA-C the fewest. Most subjects' HLA-A and HLA-B alleles were reportedly predicted from TCR beta sequences.

Germline V lookup: CDR1 SGHDT, CDR2 YYEEEE. V was trimmed by 1 base and J by 4 bases, leaving 14 bases between them. The CDR3 loop spans 16 amino acids. With respect to this clone: The target antigen is unknown.

13 Jbeta primers and 60 Vbeta primers were used for the PCR. The repertoire was sequenced with immunoSEQ multiplex PCR; TCRdb's copy has only in-frame clones and lacks some. The data contain approximately 150,000 clones, about four fifths of them seen just once; the ten biggest clones take up under 7.5%. This rearrangement joins TRBV5-6 to TRBJ2-2; D unresolved. What was sequenced was PBMCs. The TCR was taken from a man aged 25-45 years in good health and CMV-seropositive. The CDR3 DNA reads TGTGCCAGCAGCTTGCTGGCAGGAAGATCCACCGGGGAGCTGTTTTTT. Residues: CASSLLAGRSTGELFF.